The rows below give T cell receptor beta chains drawn from one sample of a study of blood T cell repertoires in COVID-19. Assay: immunoSEQ multiplex PCR; the TCRdb copy retains only in-frame clones and omits some. The sample has over 150,000 clones, 83% seen once. Sequenced: peripheral blood. The receptors originated from a woman between 70 and 85 years old with COVID-19, enrolled during active disease. Both conserved end residues are part of each CDR3. Each record gives: D gene, V gene, J gene, CDR3 protein. A D gene is named only where the DNA matches it firmly.

>TRBD2|TRBV7-2|TRBJ2-5
CASSLSEASRGETQYF
>TRBD1|TRBV7-9|TRBJ2-5
CASSFWTGGQETQYF
>NA|TRBV28|TRBJ2-7
CASTSPYEQYF
>TRBD1|TRBV3-1/TRBV3-2|TRBJ1-2
CASSRGGGDYGYTF
>TRBD1|TRBV24-1|TRBJ2-5
CATRGSRAGTGAQETQYF
>NA|TRBV20-1|TRBJ2-3
CSAPRSPFKYF
>TRBD1|TRBV7-2|TRBJ2-7
CASSPARGLSYEQYF
>NA|TRBV7-2|TRBJ1-6
CASSAKTARSPLHF
>NA|TRBV7-9|TRBJ2-3
CASSLREGADTQYF
>TRBD1|TRBV6-5|TRBJ1-3
CASSRQGTYGNTIYF
>NA|TRBV28|TRBJ2-2
CASSLLYGELFF
>NA|TRBV7-9|TRBJ2-2
CASSLVPGRDTGELFF
>NA|TRBV5-1|TRBJ1-1
CASSFDSRGEAFF
>TRBD2|TRBV5-4|TRBJ2-2
CASSRPMAGGVTGELFF
>NA|TRBV5-6|TRBJ1-3
CASSLGGASGNTIYF
>TRBD1|TRBV27|TRBJ1-1
CASSSYRGVENTEAFF
>NA|TRBV7-9|TRBJ1-2
CASSLGPGGNYGYTF
>TRBD2|TRBV6-5|TRBJ2-2
CASGRANTGELFF
>NA|TRBV21-1|TRBJ2-7
CASKTGTSGNRSYEQYF
>TRBD2|TRBV29-1|TRBJ2-3
CSVALAGGTDTQYF
>NA|TRBV6-5|TRBJ2-5
CASSYRRDTPQETQYF
>NA|TRBV29-1|TRBJ2-3
CSVEGGRGTDTQYF
>TRBD2|TRBV6-6|TRBJ2-5
CASSPRTSGLGGTQYF
>NA|TRBV10-1|TRBJ2-7
CASSRSRVLNEQYF
>NA|TRBV5-1|TRBJ2-7
CASSLVSNEQYF
>TRBD2|TRBV5-1|TRBJ2-3
CASSPGLAGGASTDTQYF
>NA|TRBV7-9|TRBJ2-3
CASSLALEVADTQYF
>NA|TRBV9|TRBJ2-5
CASSVGQLQETQYF
>TRBD1|TRBV6-5|TRBJ1-2
CASSYAGQGRRSYTF
>NA|TRBV7-6|TRBJ2-1
CASSLGFRGDGTSYNEQFF
>NA|TRBV28|TRBJ2-7
CASSGQGYTYEQYF
>TRBD1|TRBV7-8|TRBJ2-7
CASSNKPGTGPNEQYF
>NA|TRBV6-1|TRBJ1-5
CASSEAGNQPQHF
>NA|TRBV5-1|TRBJ2-7
CASSLEPGAIPSEQYF
>NA|TRBV21-1|TRBJ1-4
CASSPEAGESEKLFF
>NA|TRBV11-2|TRBJ2-7
CASSPSPRGPYEQYF
>NA|TRBV28|TRBJ1-6
CASSLIGGGSPLHF
>TRBD2|TRBV7-2|TRBJ2-3
CASSLSAGGTDTQYF
>NA|TRBV30|TRBJ1-6
CAWSRGGSYNSPLHF
>TRBD1|TRBV6-2/TRBV6-3|TRBJ1-2
CASRYTGGATGYTF
>NA|TRBV6-2/TRBV6-3|TRBJ2-6
CASSYSPGSAGANVLTF
>TRBD1|TRBV6-5|TRBJ2-3
CASSYDRVGRTDTQYF
>TRBD1|TRBV9|TRBJ2-2
CASRNDAPGQGNTGELFF
>TRBD2|TRBV27|TRBJ2-1
CASSLRLAGGPDEQFF
>NA|TRBV7-2|TRBJ2-5
CASSLDRAIQETQYF
>NA|TRBV2|TRBJ1-2
CASSEQTVPSYGYTF
>NA|TRBV30|TRBJ1-1
CAWSSFKGEAFF
>NA|TRBV5-1|TRBJ1-2
CASSLDSYGYTF
>NA|TRBV27|TRBJ1-2
CASSHGGGEYGYTF
>TRBD1|TRBV7-2|TRBJ2-7
CASSGQQGATYEQYF
>NA|TRBV5-1|TRBJ2-5
CASSITGTPGETQYF
>NA|TRBV28|TRBJ2-7
CASSLPRDRYSYEQYF
>TRBD1|TRBV19|TRBJ2-7
CASTDRGYEQYF
>TRBD1|TRBV5-5|TRBJ2-3
CASSGLLRDRAKDTQYF
>TRBD1|TRBV7-9|TRBJ1-1
CASSPRDRGHGTEAFF